Following are 26 T cell receptor beta chains from one sample sequenced in a study of CD8 T cells in ankylosing spondylitis. TCRdb processed the 5' RACE reads anew with MiXCR; each CDR3 protein has one entry. Among more than 250,000 distinct CDR3 sequences, around a tenth were seen once, and the ten largest hold 9.1%. Sequencing used blood, either unsorted or a sorted T cell fraction (not recorded which). The receptor source for this set is a female donor with ankylosing spondylitis or in good health (not recorded which).

The rearrangement links TRBV20-1 to TRBJ2-7; 10 nucleotides line up with TRBD1. Germline loops: CDR1 DFQATT, CDR2 SNEGSKA (reference sequence). The CDR3 is made up of 14 amino acids. Unmatched junction bases numbered 4, after V lost 3 bases and J lost 2 bases. CDR3 coding DNA: TGCAGTGCTAGGGACAGGGGGATAGCCTACGAGCAGTACTTC. Protein sequence: CSARDRGIAYEQYF.

This clonotype showed up just a few times. The CDR3 nucleotides read TGTGCCACCAGTGATTTCCGGAACCCGGACAGGGCGGATGTGTTCTTC. Protein product: CATSDFRNPDRADVFF. V gene TRBV24-1 combines with J gene TRBJ2-1; 8 bases map to TRBD1. V was clipped by 1 base and J by 15 bases; unmatched bases: 16. The CDR3 runs to 16 residues. CDR1 and CDR2 (germline): KGHDR, SFDVKD.

This clonotype was seen ten or more times. The rearrangement links TRBV28 to TRBJ1-6; 8 bases are shared with TRBD1. CDR3 length: 15 amino acids. Unmatched junction bases numbered 5, after V lost 3 bases and J lost 7 bases. CDR1 is MDHEN, CDR2 SYDVKM, per germline. The DNA of the CDR3 is TGTGCCAGCAGTTTGTTAGACAGGGGAAATTCACCCCTCCACTTT. This encodes CASSLLDRGNSPLHF.

This chain links TRBV5-1 with TRBJ2-2; no clear D gene. With 4 bases removed from V and 5 bases from J, the gap between germline ends came to 0 bases. The CDR3 sequence is 10 residues long. Germline lookup yields CDR1 SGHRS and CDR2 YFSETQ. The CDR3, as DNA: TGCGCCAGCAGCACCGGGGAGCTGTTTTTT. Its translation: CASSTGELFF.

This clonotype was seen many times. The chain is built from TRBV7-2 and TRBJ1-2, with D hard to call. Germline V CDR1 and CDR2: SGHTA, FQGNSA. V was cut by 5 bases and J by 4 bases, with 17 bases left in between. The CDR3 consists of 15 residues. The CDR3 spells CASSLTTVRVYGYTF. CDR3 coding DNA: TGTGCCAGCAGCCTCACTACGGTCCGTGTCTATGGCTACACCTTC.

The chain has TRBV3-1 and TRBJ2-5; unclear D gene. Trimming removed 2 bases at V and 1 base at J, with 5 bases between. The CDR3 has 13 amino acids. In germline, CDR1 is LGHDT, CDR2 YNNKEL (reference sequence). In nucleotides, the CDR3 is TGTGCCAGCAGCCAATACCTCCAAGAGACCCAGTACTTC. Translation: CASSQYLQETQYF.

This clonotype was counted many times. This chain links TRBV5-1 with TRBJ2-2; no reliable D call. V dropped 4 bases and J dropped 5 bases, with 15 bases sitting between them. Germline CDR1 is SGHRS and CDR2 is YFSETQ. The CDR3 sequence is 15 residues long. DNA of the CDR3: TGCGCCAGCAGCCCCCGCCCGGACGGAACCGGGGAGCTGTTTTTT. Its protein is CASSPRPDGTGELFF.

The sample holds many counts of this clonotype. The chain joins TRBV6-5 to TRBJ1-2, with D tentatively TRBD1 (5 bases). The germline CDR1 and CDR2 sequences are MNHEY and SVGAGI. This CDR3 is 11 amino acids long. V gave up 3 bases and J gave up 10 bases, with 9 bases separating them. CDR3 bases: TGTGCCAGCAGTTATCGAGGGGACTACACCTTC. Translating gives CASSYRGDYTF.

In its sample, this clonotype was seen many times. The chain joins TRBV12-3 or TRBV12-4 to TRBJ2-7, with a weak D call TRBD1 (5 bases). This CDR3 comprises 14 residues. V shed 2 bases and J shed 7 bases, with 15 bases lying between them. CDR3: CASSLSGQMREQYF. The CDR3 DNA reads TGTGCCAGCAGTTTAAGTGGACAAATGAGGGAGCAGTACTTC.

The table lists this clonotype with a few counts. The rearrangement joins TRBV20-1 to TRBJ2-5; 8 nucleotides align to TRBD2. CDR3 length: 13 residues. J was trimmed by 5 bases and V by 7 bases; bases with no gene match: 9. Germline CDR1 is DFQATT and CDR2 is SNEGSKA (reference sequence). In DNA form, the CDR3 reads TGCAGTGTCACGCGGGGGGTCTGGGAGACCCAGTACTTC. This sequence encodes CSVTRGVWETQYF.

The chain joins TRBV7-2 to TRBJ2-3; 8 nucleotides match TRBD2. CDR3 size: 15 residues. The germline CDR1 and CDR2 sequences are SGHTA and FQGNSA. J gave up 2 bases and V 8 bases, and 9 bases lay outside the gene matches. The chain's CDR3 is CASGAQRETTDTQYF. The CDR3 DNA sequence: TGTGCCAGCGGCGCCCAGCGGGAGACCACAGATACGCAGTATTTT.

As regards this clonotype: One junction end disagrees with the germline gene, perhaps due to a read error. V is TRBV28 and J is TRBJ1-5; TRBD1 agrees at 9 bases. In germline, CDR1 is MDHEN, CDR2 SYDVKM. The CDR3 contains 15 residues. The CDR3 nucleotides read TGTGTCAGCAGTTTACAACAGGGGGCAGGTCAGCCCCAGCATTTT. Encoded protein: CVSSLQQGAGQPQHF.

The table lists this clonotype with many counts. The rearrangement joins TRBV5-1 to TRBJ2-5; D unclear. This CDR3 is built from 14 residues. Trimming left V 3 bases short and J 5 bases short, with 14 bases between. CDR1 SGHRS and CDR2 YFSETQ come from the germline V gene. CDR3 region: CASSSGSGRETQYF. CDR3 bases: TGCGCCAGCAGCTCTGGTAGTGGCCGGGAGACCCAGTACTTC.

This clonotype was observed a few times. This rearrangement joins TRBV4-2 to TRBJ2-7; D might be TRBD2 (6 bases). CDR3 size: 15 residues. Trimming pared 4 bases from V and 1 base from J, leaving 14 bases between. Germline values: CDR1 LGHNA, CDR2 YNFKEQ. CDR3 sequence reads: CASSRPGGKSYEQYF. CDR3 nucleotides: TGTGCCAGCAGCCGTCCCGGCGGGAAGTCCTACGAGCAGTACTTC.

This clonotype has only a few counts. The chain recombines TRBV20-1 with TRBJ2-5, with D maybe TRBD1 (6 bases). This CDR3 has 14 amino acids. CDR1 and CDR2 (germline): DFQATT, SNEGSKA (reference sequence). Trimming removed 6 bases at V and 4 bases at J, with 18 bases between. DNA of the CDR3: TGCAGTGCCCGTTCACAGGGTTCGTTAGAGACCCAGTACTTC. Protein sequence: CSARSQGSLETQYF.

DNA for the CDR3: TGCAGTGCTAGTGGGACAGGGGGCTACGAGCAGTACTTC. Residues: CSASGTGGYEQYF. The chain joins TRBV20-1 to TRBJ2-7; TRBD1 agrees at 11 bases. This CDR3 spans 13 amino acids. CDR1 and CDR2 from the germline V gene are DFQATT and SNEGSKA (reference sequence). The junction had 1 base not matched to a gene; V was cut back by 3 bases and J by 3 bases.

This clonotype was counted at least ten times. The chain combines TRBV20-1 with TRBJ2-1, with TRBD2 matching over 11 bases. CDR3 length: 15 amino acids. V gave up 4 bases and J gave up 6 bases; unmatched junction bases: 8. Germline loops: CDR1 DFQATT, CDR2 SNEGSKA (reference sequence). CDR3 loop: CSAKGLAGGPNEQFF. CDR3 in DNA: TGCAGTGCTAAGGGTCTAGCGGGGGGTCCCAATGAGCAGTTCTTC.

This clonotype was counted at least ten times. The V gene is TRBV7-2, the J gene TRBJ2-2; a weak D match, TRBD1 (6 bases). The CDR3 runs to 12 residues. Germline CDR1 is SGHTA and CDR2 is FQGNSA. V lost 6 bases, J lost 7 bases, and 9 bases lay in between. The CDR3 bases are TGTGCCAGCAGGGGGGCTGGCGGGGAGCTGTTTTTT. Translation: CASRGAGGELFF. Full variable domain (remainder filled in from reference TRBV7-2 and TRBJ2-2): GAGVSQSPSNKVTEKGKDVELRCDPISGHTALYWYRQSLGQGLEFLIYFQGNSAPDKSGLPSDRFSAERTGGSVSTLTIQRTQQEDSAVYLCASRGAGGELFFGEGSRLTVL.

This clonotype was detected only a few times. The chain links TRBV20-1 to TRBJ1-6; the D gene is possibly TRBD1 (6 bases). The germline CDR1 and CDR2 sequences are DFQATT and SNEGSKA (reference sequence). V was shortened by 3 bases and J by 2 bases, with 17 bases between the two germline ends. There are 17 residues in the CDR3. The CDR3 region has the DNA TGCAGTGCTAGCGCCGGGGACACTCGCACCTATAATTCACCCCTCCACTTT. It codes for CSASAGDTRTYNSPLHF.

This clonotype occurred many times. The genes are TRBV28 and TRBJ2-7; 8 nucleotides match TRBD1. With 9 bases clipped from V and 1 base from J, the junction kept 5 bases outside the gene matches. Germline-derived CDR1 and CDR2 are MDHEN and SYDVKM. There are 13 residues in the CDR3. CDR3 sequence reads: CASLRTGSYEQYF. The CDR3 DNA reads TGTGCCAGTTTGCGGACAGGGTCCTACGAGCAGTACTTC.

This clonotype occurred a few times. This chain joins TRBV7-2 and TRBJ2-5; tentative D call: TRBD1 (6 bases). Germline V gene lookup returns CDR1 SGHTA and CDR2 FQGNSA. V lost 3 bases, J lost 5 bases, and 13 bases lay in between. The CDR3 loop spans 14 amino acids. For the CDR3, the DNA is TGTGCCAGCAGCTTTTCCCAGGGGCCGGAGACCCAGTACTTC. This encodes CASSFSQGPETQYF.

The sample holds a few counts of this clonotype. This chain links TRBV11-2 with TRBJ1-4, with TRBD1 identical over 9 bases. Trimming at V came to 5 bases and at J to 3 bases, leaving 4 bases not matched to a gene. Germline V gene sequence: CDR1 SGHAT, CDR2 FQNNGV. CDR3 length: 15 residues. The CDR3 loop reads CASSAHRGPNEKLFF. Here the CDR3 DNA reads TGTGCCAGCAGCGCCCACAGGGGGCCTAATGAAAAACTGTTTTTT.

This clonotype has a handful of counts. The J gene is TRBJ1-2, the V gene TRBV7-9; 8 bases match TRBD1. Germline CDR1 reads SEHNR; CDR2 reads FQNEAQ (reference sequence). The CDR3 length is 12 residues. J gave up 8 bases and V 5 bases, and 4 bases lay outside the gene matches. The CDR3: CASSPTGEGYTF. The CDR3 nucleotides read TGTGCCAGCAGCCCGACAGGGGAGGGCTACACCTTC.

This clonotype was picked up a small number of times. The J gene is TRBJ2-7, the V gene TRBV6-6; 7 nucleotides align to TRBD2. This CDR3 is 13 amino acids long. Losses at the gene ends were 4 bases for V and 3 bases for J; bases not matched to a gene: 3. Germline loops: CDR1 MNHNY, CDR2 SVGAGI (reference sequence). The CDR3 protein is CASSSGGYYEQYF. DNA for the CDR3: TGTGCCAGCAGTTCGGGGGGATACTACGAGCAGTACTTC.

This clonotype was found a few times. The chain uses TRBV6-1 and TRBJ1-5; D ambiguous. Germline V lookup: CDR1 MNHNS, CDR2 SASEGT. Trimming stripped 1 base from V and 5 bases from J, with 9 bases between. The CDR3 sequence is 14 residues long. CDR3 bases: TGTGCCAGCAGTGAAGTCGGAACCTATCAGCCCCAGCATTTT. The encoded protein is CASSEVGTYQPQHF.

There are many counts of this clonotype. The CDR3 DNA follows: TGTGCCAGCAGTTTAAACAGGGGGATAAACACTGAAGCTTTCTTT. Amino acid sequence: CASSLNRGINTEAFF. V gene TRBV28 combines with J gene TRBJ1-1; 8 bases map to TRBD1. The CDR3 runs to 15 residues. From germline, CDR1 is MDHEN and CDR2 SYDVKM. With 2 bases clipped from V and 2 bases from J, the junction kept 4 bases outside the gene matches.